This is a list of T cell receptor beta chains from one sample in a study of blood T cell repertoires in COVID-19. Libraries were prepared by immunoSEQ multiplex PCR; TCRdb keeps only in-frame clonotypes and omits some of them. The sample has about 260,000 clones; more than 75% are singletons. Source material: peripheral blood. Receptors were obtained from a woman aged 45 to 65 with acute or convalescent COVID-19. The conserved cysteine and the conserved F or W are not part of the CDR3 here. Each record gives: CDR3 protein, J gene, V gene.

cdr3_aa: ASRYSTTGNTIY; j_call: TRBJ1-3; v_call: TRBV7-2
cdr3_aa: ASSAWTGENTEAF; j_call: TRBJ1-1; v_call: TRBV18
cdr3_aa: ASSRGDQPQH; j_call: TRBJ1-5; v_call: TRBV6-5
cdr3_aa: ASSVAQGAGEKLF; j_call: TRBJ1-4; v_call: TRBV9
cdr3_aa: ASSVTGSPLYEQY; j_call: TRBJ2-7; v_call: TRBV18
cdr3_aa: ASSLGPPGRSYNSPLH; j_call: TRBJ1-6; v_call: TRBV7-3
cdr3_aa: AIRAGISGANVLT; j_call: TRBJ2-6; v_call: TRBV10-3
cdr3_aa: ASSGSSGANNQPQH; j_call: TRBJ1-5; v_call: TRBV6-1
cdr3_aa: ASSQDRFFSGNTIY; j_call: TRBJ1-3; v_call: TRBV4-3
cdr3_aa: ASSRLAGVYEQY; j_call: TRBJ2-7; v_call: TRBV28
cdr3_aa: ATLDRGLYEQY; j_call: TRBJ2-7; v_call: TRBV19
cdr3_aa: ASSFTGGDTEAF; j_call: TRBJ1-1; v_call: TRBV7-2
cdr3_aa: ASSLPTRGTPQSSYNEQF; j_call: TRBJ2-1; v_call: TRBV7-6
cdr3_aa: ASSLRPRDYEQY; j_call: TRBJ2-7; v_call: TRBV27
cdr3_aa: ASSLGAGGPGTGELF; j_call: TRBJ2-2; v_call: TRBV7-6
cdr3_aa: ASKDSVGEKLF; j_call: TRBJ1-4; v_call: TRBV19
cdr3_aa: ASSPHNEQF; j_call: TRBJ2-1; v_call: TRBV10-1
cdr3_aa: ASSFGHRLAGVDEQF; j_call: TRBJ2-1; v_call: TRBV27
cdr3_aa: ATSDTAGGIGNQPQH; j_call: TRBJ1-5; v_call: TRBV24-1
cdr3_aa: ASSEAGDYTQY; j_call: TRBJ2-3; v_call: TRBV2
cdr3_aa: ASSRTTGWGNTGELF; j_call: TRBJ2-2; v_call: TRBV11-2
cdr3_aa: ASSQDRGREQY; j_call: TRBJ2-7; v_call: TRBV14
cdr3_aa: ATRSGMGTYNEQF; j_call: TRBJ2-1; v_call: TRBV15
cdr3_aa: ASSQDRGESSPLH; j_call: TRBJ1-6; v_call: TRBV4-1
cdr3_aa: ASRGTVSSYEQY; j_call: TRBJ2-7; v_call: TRBV6-5
cdr3_aa: ASSQPLAGVVEQY; j_call: TRBJ2-7; v_call: TRBV4-1
cdr3_aa: ASSLATGSEAF; j_call: TRBJ1-1; v_call: TRBV5-1
cdr3_aa: AISAASLPEQY; j_call: TRBJ2-7; v_call: TRBV10-3
cdr3_aa: ASSQYTGELF; j_call: TRBJ2-2; v_call: TRBV5-1
cdr3_aa: ASSTGRSYNEQF; j_call: TRBJ2-1; v_call: TRBV19
cdr3_aa: ASSIHTGGSEAF; j_call: TRBJ1-1; v_call: TRBV19
cdr3_aa: ASSWGGASPLH; j_call: TRBJ1-6; v_call: TRBV7-2
cdr3_aa: ASSHDRRRDYGYT; j_call: TRBJ1-2; v_call: TRBV27
cdr3_aa: ASSTGTYNNEQF; j_call: TRBJ2-1; v_call: TRBV11-1
cdr3_aa: ASSLGSTFGNTIY; j_call: TRBJ1-3; v_call: TRBV7-8
cdr3_aa: ASSLIDRSNQPQH; j_call: TRBJ1-5; v_call: TRBV5-8
cdr3_aa: ASSQGPGNTIY; j_call: TRBJ1-3; v_call: TRBV16
cdr3_aa: ASRLGTATFNQPQH; j_call: TRBJ1-5; v_call: TRBV23-1
cdr3_aa: ASSSTPAEAF; j_call: TRBJ1-1; v_call: TRBV7-3
cdr3_aa: ASSRTSGSINEQF; j_call: TRBJ2-1; v_call: TRBV2
cdr3_aa: ASGRTNTGELF; j_call: TRBJ2-2; v_call: TRBV7-3
cdr3_aa: AWSGPRATEAF; j_call: TRBJ1-1; v_call: TRBV30
cdr3_aa: ASVPAQVPEQY; j_call: TRBJ2-7; v_call: TRBV2
cdr3_aa: ASSPPGSTEAF; j_call: TRBJ1-1; v_call: TRBV19
cdr3_aa: ASSAAGTGDTDTQY; j_call: TRBJ2-3; v_call: TRBV5-6